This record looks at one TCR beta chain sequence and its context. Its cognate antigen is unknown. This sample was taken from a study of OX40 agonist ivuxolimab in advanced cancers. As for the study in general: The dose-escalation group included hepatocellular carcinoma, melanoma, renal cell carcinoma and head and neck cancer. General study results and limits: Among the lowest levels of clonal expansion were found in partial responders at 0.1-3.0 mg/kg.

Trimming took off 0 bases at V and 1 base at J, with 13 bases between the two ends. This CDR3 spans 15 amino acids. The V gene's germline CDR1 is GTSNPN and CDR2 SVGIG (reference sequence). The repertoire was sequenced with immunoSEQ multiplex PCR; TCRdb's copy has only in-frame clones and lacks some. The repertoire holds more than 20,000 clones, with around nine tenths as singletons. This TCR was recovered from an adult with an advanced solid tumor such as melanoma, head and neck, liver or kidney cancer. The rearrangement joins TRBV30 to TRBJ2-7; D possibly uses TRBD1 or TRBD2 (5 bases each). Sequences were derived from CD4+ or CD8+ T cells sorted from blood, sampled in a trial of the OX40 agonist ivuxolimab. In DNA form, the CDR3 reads TGTGCCTGGAGTGTACGGGACCCGGCTTCCTACGAGCAGTACTTC. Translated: CAWSVRDPASYEQYF.